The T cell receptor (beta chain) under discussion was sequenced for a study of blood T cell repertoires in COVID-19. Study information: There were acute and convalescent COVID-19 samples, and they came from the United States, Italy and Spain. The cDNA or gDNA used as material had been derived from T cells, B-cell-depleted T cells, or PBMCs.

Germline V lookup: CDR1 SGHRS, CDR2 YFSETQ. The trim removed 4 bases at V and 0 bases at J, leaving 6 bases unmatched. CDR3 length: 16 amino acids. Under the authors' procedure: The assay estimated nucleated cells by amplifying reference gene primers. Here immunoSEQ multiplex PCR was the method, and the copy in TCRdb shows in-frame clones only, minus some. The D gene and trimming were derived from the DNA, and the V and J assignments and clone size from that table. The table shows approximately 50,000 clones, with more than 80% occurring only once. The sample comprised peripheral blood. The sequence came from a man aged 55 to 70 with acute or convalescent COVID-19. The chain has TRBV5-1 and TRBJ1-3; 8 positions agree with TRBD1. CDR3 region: CASSPGDRSSGNTIYF. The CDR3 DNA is TGCGCCAGCAGCCCGGGGGACAGGTCCTCTGGAAACACCATATATTTT.